This T cell receptor (beta chain) was captured in a study of blood T cell repertoires in COVID-19. The table came from immunoSEQ multiplex PCR; TCRdb's copy has only in-frame clones and leaves some out. Of roughly 200,000 clones in the sample, around 77% were seen once. This TCR derives from a man aged 65 to 79 with active or convalescent COVID-19. Sample: peripheral blood.

CDR3 nucleotide sequence: TGTGCCAGCAAGGCTTCGGGAAATGGCTACACCTTC. This gives the protein CASKASGNGYTF. The gene calls are TRBV2 and TRBJ1-2, with no clear D. V was shortened by 7 bases and J by 6 bases, with 12 bases between the two germline ends. The CDR3 is 12 amino acids. Germline assignment: CDR1 SNHLY and CDR2 FYNNEI.